The clone carrying this TCR beta chain occurred a few times. Antigen: not known. Here immunoSEQ multiplex PCR was the method, and the copy in TCRdb shows in-frame clones only, minus some. The sample holds some 2,000,000 clones; 95% are singletons and the top ten take less than 0.15%. The CDR3 consists of 19 residues. This sample is drawn from a study of shared clonotypes between healthy human individuals. The wider study: CD4 naive and memory got three plates each, CD8 naive two, CD8 memory one. General study points: Larger estimated richness was generally seen in naive subsets than in memory subsets. Rarefaction showed sorted-subset sequencing was incomplete despite large depth.

Only Caucasian adults living in Nashville, Tennessee made up the donor group. Sequencing was carried out using naive CD4+ T cells sorted from blood. Subset specified: CD45RA+ positively selected. The clonotype was recovered from a man aged 18 to 30 in good health. The rearrangement uses TRBV21-1 and TRBJ1-5; the table's TRBD1 call for D was not verified on the DNA. TRBV21-1 is flagged as a pseudogene. The CDR3 loop is CASSLRRTRQEDHNQPQHF. CDR3 bases: TGTGCCAGCAGCTTAAGGAGGACACGACAGGAGGATCACAATCAGCCCCAGCATTTT.